These 10 T cell receptor beta chains came from one sample sequenced in a study of T cells in Graves' hyperthyroidism and ophthalmopathy. RNA transcripts gave rise to amplified TCR beta CDR3 regions. A set of HTBI primers served as the primers for a first-round RT-PCR of the TCR CDR3. MiXCR, applied by TCRdb to the multiplex PCR reads, yields one record per CDR3 protein. This sample has about 560,000 distinct CDR3 sequences, with around 42% found just once. What was sequenced was peripheral blood or thyroid tissue (not recorded which). The receptors come from a woman in her late teens or twenties with Graves' hyperthyroidism.

V is TRBV25-1 and J is TRBJ1-6; D unclear. Trimming removed 2 bases at V and 0 bases at J, with 20 bases between. This CDR3 is 20 amino acids long. Germline-derived CDR1 and CDR2 are MGHDK and SYGVNS. DNA for the CDR3: TGTGCCAGCAGTGAAAACCCCGCGACCCTGATGAGCTCCTATAATTCACCCCTCCACTTT. Its protein product is CASSENPATLMSSYNSPLHF. The full variable domain, its missing parts supplied by reference TRBV25-1 and TRBJ1-6, is EADIYQTPRYLVIGTGKKITLECSQTMGHDKMYWYQQDPGMELHLIHYSYGVNSTEKGDLSSESTVSRIRTEHFPLTLESARPSHTSQYLCASSENPATLMSSYNSPLHFGNGTRLTVT.

Ten or more counts support this clonotype. The chain uses TRBV7-9 and TRBJ1-2, with D maybe TRBD1 (5 bases). Germline CDR1 and CDR2: SEHNR and FQNEAQ (reference sequence). The ends were cut back, 4 bases at V and 6 bases at J, with 18 bases in the middle. This CDR3 spans 15 amino acids. The CDR3 reads CASSSTEPWDDGYTF. Here the CDR3 DNA reads TGTGCCAGCAGCTCGACAGAGCCATGGGATGATGGCTACACCTTC.

J is TRBJ1-4 and V is TRBV5-1; tentative D call: TRBD1 (6 bases). This CDR3 has 15 residues. The germline V gene encodes CDR1 SGHRS and CDR2 YFSETQ. V was trimmed by 3 bases and J by 4 bases, leaving 13 bases between them. As DNA, the CDR3 is TGCGCCAGCAGCTGGGACACGGACGGTAATGAAAAACTGTTTTTT. Translation gives CASSWDTDGNEKLFF.

The rearrangement uses TRBV7-2 and TRBJ1-5; tentative D call: TRBD1 (6 bases). The CDR3 spans 14 residues. With 5 bases removed from V and 9 bases from J, the gap between germline ends came to 17 bases. CDR1 and CDR2 from the germline V gene are SGHTA and FQGNSA. CDR3 protein: CASSPGTPAWPQHF. CDR3 sequence (DNA): TGTGCCAGCAGCCCCGGGACACCGGCGTGGCCCCAGCATTTT.

This chain joins TRBV19 and TRBJ1-6; perhaps TRBD1 as D (6 bases). CDR3 size: 14 residues. CDR1 LNHDA and CDR2 SQIVND come from the germline V gene (reference sequence). With 3 bases removed from V and 7 bases from J, the gap between germline ends came to 10 bases. CDR3 DNA sequence: TGTGCCAGTAGTATGACAGGACAGAATTCACCCCTCCACTTT. Its translation: CASSMTGQNSPLHF.

This clonotype showed up many times. V and J are TRBV29-1 and TRBJ2-7, with D possibly TRBD1 on 5 matching bases. CDR1 and CDR2 (germline): SQVTM, ANQGSEA. The V end lost 7 bases, the J end lost 2 bases, and 12 bases lay between the germline ends. There are 12 residues in the CDR3. The CDR3 coding sequence is TGCAGCGCTCAGGACACAGCCTACGAGCAGTACTTC. Its translation: CSAQDTAYEQYF.

As to this clonotype: The junction does not match germline at one end; this may be a read error. V is TRBV7-9 and J is TRBJ2-7, with 7 bases matching TRBD2. The germline CDR1 and CDR2 sequences are SEHNR and FQNEAQ (reference sequence). The CDR3 sequence is 15 residues long. For the CDR3, the DNA is TGCGCCAGCAGCCAGGTGGGCGGGAGCCAGCGCGAGCAGTACTTC. Translated, it gives CASSQVGGSQREQYF.

The chain employs TRBV4-3 and TRBJ2-7, with D unclear. CDR1 and CDR2 from the germline V gene are LGHNA and YSLEER. The CDR3 covers 8 residues. The ends were cut back, 11 bases at V and 3 bases at J, with 2 bases in the middle. The CDR3: CADYEQYF. Here the CDR3 DNA reads TGCGCCGACTACGAGCAGTACTTC.

The table lists this clonotype with a count of one. The chain links TRBV9 to TRBJ2-2; D perhaps matches TRBD1 (5 bases). Germline V gene sequence: CDR1 SGDLS, CDR2 YYNGEE. V lost 2 bases to trimming and J lost 0 bases, with 8 bases between them. This CDR3 comprises 15 residues. The CDR3 region has the DNA TGTGCCAGCAGCGTTGCAGGGACGAACACCGGGGAGCTGTTTTTT. Translation: CASSVAGTNTGELFF.

The chain links TRBV7-9 to TRBJ2-1; no firm D call. CDR3 length equals 14 residues. Germline V lookup: CDR1 SEHNR, CDR2 FQNEAQ (reference sequence). The V and J ends lost 5 bases and 10 bases respectively, with 18 bases between them. CDR3 amino acids: CASSLTARVDEQFF. The DNA for the CDR3 is TGTGCCAGCAGCCTCACCGCTAGGGTAGACGAGCAGTTCTTC. Filled out from reference TRBV7-9 and TRBJ2-1, the complete variable domain reads DTGVSQNPRHKITKRGQNVTFRCDPISEHNRLYWYRQTLGQGPEFLTYFQNEAQLEKSRLLSDRFSAERPKGSFSTLEIQRTEQGDSAMYLCASSLTARVDEQFFGPGTRLTVL.